This TCR beta chain is drawn from a study of blood T cell repertoires in COVID-19. For the study at large: The United States, Italy and Spain provided the acute and convalescent COVID-19 samples.

This CDR3 comprises 14 residues. As originally analysed: How many nucleated cells were present was estimated from reference gene primer amplification. Data came from immunoSEQ multiplex PCR; TCRdb stores just in-frame clones and leaves some out. V, J and clone size are those of that table, while D and trimming were read from the DNA. The repertoire holds roughly 400,000 clones, with approximately 89% as singletons. Enrolled during active infection, Seattle patients were then followed longitudinally. This clonotype was obtained from a woman aged 55-70 years with COVID-19, enrolled during active disease. This chain joins TRBV1 and TRBJ2-7; TRBD2 was called by the table and not checked on the DNA. TRBV1 is marked as a pseudogene. The sample comprised peripheral blood. CDR3 coding DNA: TGCACCAGCAAACAGACTAGCGGGGTCGGGGAGCAGTACTTC. It yields the protein CTSKQTSGVGEQYF.